This TCR beta chain was captured by sequencing in a study of cytomegalovirus exposure and HLA in healthy donors. Turning to the study itself: As an earlier analysis found, about 190 million T cells yielded 117 million unique TCR beta sequences. Study results and caveats: A missense DCLRE1C variant was associated with V- and J-gene trimming of TCR beta chains in a later analysis, and an independent cohort replicated the association. Across donors, presence/absence analyses took sequencing depth to be roughly uniform.

PCR involved 60 Vbeta and 13 Jbeta primers. Some clones are missing from TCRdb's copy, which holds only in-frame ones; the method was immunoSEQ multiplex PCR. The sample holds about 33,000 clones. Germline CDR1 SGHKS, CDR2 YYEKEE (reference sequence). The CDR3 spans 14 residues. With 1 base clipped from V and 5 bases from J, the junction kept 5 bases outside the gene matches. Worth noting for this clone: Its antigen is unknown.

The chain couples TRBV5-5 to TRBJ2-7, with 8 bases identical to TRBD1. The receptor was isolated from a man between 40 and 49 years old in good health and CMV-seronegative. Sequencing input: PBMCs. The CDR3 sequence: CASSLRGDRHEQYF. DNA for the CDR3: TGTGCCAGCAGCTTGAGGGGGGACAGGCACGAGCAGTACTTC.